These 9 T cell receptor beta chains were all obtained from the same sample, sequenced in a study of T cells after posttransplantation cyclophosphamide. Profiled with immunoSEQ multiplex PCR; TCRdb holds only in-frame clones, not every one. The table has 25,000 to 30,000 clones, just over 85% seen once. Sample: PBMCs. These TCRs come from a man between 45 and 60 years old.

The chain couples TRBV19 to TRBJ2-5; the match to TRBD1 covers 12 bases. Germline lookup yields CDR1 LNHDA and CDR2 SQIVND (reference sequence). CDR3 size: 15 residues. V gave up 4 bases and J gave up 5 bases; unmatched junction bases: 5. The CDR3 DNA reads TGTGCCAGTAGTACCGGGACAGGGGGCGGTGAGACCCAGTACTTC. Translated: CASSTGTGGGETQYF.

CDR3 nucleotides: TGTGCCAGCAGTTTGGGAGATACCGGGGAGCTGTTTTTT. Residues: CASSLGDTGELFF. V is TRBV27 and J is TRBJ2-2; D might be TRBD2 (5 bases). This CDR3 has 13 amino acids. CDR1 and CDR2 (germline): MNHEY, SMNVEV (reference sequence). V was clipped by 3 bases and J by 5 bases, with 7 bases between them.

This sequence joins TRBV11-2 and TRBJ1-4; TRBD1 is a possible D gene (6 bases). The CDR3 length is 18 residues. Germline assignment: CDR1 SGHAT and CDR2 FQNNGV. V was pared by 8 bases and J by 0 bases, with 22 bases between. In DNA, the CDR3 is TGTGCCAGCGGAACGTGGAGAGGGAGGGGGGCAACTAATGAAAAACTGTTTTTT. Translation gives CASGTWRGRGATNEKLFF.

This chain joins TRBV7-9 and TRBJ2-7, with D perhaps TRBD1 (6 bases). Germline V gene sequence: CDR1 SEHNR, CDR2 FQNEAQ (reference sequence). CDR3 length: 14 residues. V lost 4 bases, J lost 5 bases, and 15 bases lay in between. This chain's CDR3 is CASSSRGKRHEQYF. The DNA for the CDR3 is TGTGCCAGCAGCTCTAGGGGGAAGAGGCACGAGCAGTACTTC.

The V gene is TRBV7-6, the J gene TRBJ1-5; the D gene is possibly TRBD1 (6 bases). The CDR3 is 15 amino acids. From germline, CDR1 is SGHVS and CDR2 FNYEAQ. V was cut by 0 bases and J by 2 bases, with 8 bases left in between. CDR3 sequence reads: CASSLAGAGNQPQHF. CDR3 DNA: TGTGCCAGCAGCTTAGCGGGGGCTGGCAATCAGCCCCAGCATTTT.

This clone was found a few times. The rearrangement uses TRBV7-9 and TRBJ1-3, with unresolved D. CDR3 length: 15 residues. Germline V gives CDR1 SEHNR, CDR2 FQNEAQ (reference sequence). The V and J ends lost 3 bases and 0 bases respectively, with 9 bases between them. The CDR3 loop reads CASSFDGGSGNTIYF. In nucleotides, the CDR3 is TGTGCCAGCAGCTTTGACGGCGGCTCTGGAAACACCATATATTTT.

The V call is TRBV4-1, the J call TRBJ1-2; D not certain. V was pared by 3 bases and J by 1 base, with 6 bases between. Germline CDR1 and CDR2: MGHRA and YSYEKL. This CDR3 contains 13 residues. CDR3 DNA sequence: TGCGCCAGCAGCCACGGGGATAACTATGGCTACACCTTC. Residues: CASSHGDNYGYTF.

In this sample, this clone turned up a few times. The CDR3 region has the DNA TGTGCCAGTAGTATTACGGGTTCTGGGGCCAACGTCCTGACTTTC. Translating gives CASSITGSGANVLTF. The gene calls are TRBV19 and TRBJ2-6; D gene ambiguous. Per the germline V gene, CDR1 is LNHDA and CDR2 is SQIVND (reference sequence). V shed 3 bases and J shed 1 base, with 7 bases lying between them. The CDR3 has 15 residues.

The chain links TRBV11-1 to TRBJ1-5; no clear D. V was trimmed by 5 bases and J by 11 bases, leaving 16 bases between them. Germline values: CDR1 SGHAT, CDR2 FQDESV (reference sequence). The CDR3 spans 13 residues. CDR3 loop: CASSLGSGMSQHF. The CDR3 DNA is TGTGCCAGCAGCCTGGGCAGCGGTATGTCCCAGCATTTT.